This T cell receptor beta chain was recorded in a study of PD-L1 blockade in urothelial cancer. Concerning this clone: Mismatch with germline at one junction end may stem from a read error.

Clones were read by immunoSEQ multiplex PCR, and TCRdb kept only the in-frame ones, dropping some. The sample consists of about 30,000 clones, about four fifths of them appearing once. This CDR3 has 12 amino acids. From germline, CDR1 is SNHLY and CDR2 FYNNEI. The sample's time point: peripheral blood 6 weeks after treatment start. Sequencing used PBMCs, obtained around atezolizumab (anti-PD-L1) treatment. The rearrangement uses TRBV2 and TRBJ2-5, with TRBD2 matching 10 bases. This clonotype was obtained from a man aged 70-80 years with urothelial cancer. CDR3 nucleotides: TGTGCCAGCAGTGAACTAGCGGGGGCCATCAACTTC. Protein: CASSELAGAINF.